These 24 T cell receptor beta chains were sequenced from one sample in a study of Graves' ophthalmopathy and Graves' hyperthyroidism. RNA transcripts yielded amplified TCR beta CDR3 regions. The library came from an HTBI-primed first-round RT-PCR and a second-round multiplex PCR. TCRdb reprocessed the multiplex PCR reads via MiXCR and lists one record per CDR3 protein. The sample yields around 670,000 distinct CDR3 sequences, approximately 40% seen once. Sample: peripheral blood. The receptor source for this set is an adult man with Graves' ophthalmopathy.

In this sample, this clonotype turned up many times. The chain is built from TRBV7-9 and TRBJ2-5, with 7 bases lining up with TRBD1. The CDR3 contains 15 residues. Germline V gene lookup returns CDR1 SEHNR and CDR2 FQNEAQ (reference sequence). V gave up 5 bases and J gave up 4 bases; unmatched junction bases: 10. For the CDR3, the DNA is TGTGCCAGCAGCCCATGGACAGGTCCTCGAGAGACCCAGTACTTC. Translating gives CASSPWTGPRETQYF. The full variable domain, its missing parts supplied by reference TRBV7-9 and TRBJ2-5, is DTGVSQNPRHKITKRGQNVTFRCDPISEHNRLYWYRQTLGQGPEFLTYFQNEAQLEKSRLLSDRFSAERPKGSFSTLEIQRTEQGDSAMYLCASSPWTGPRETQYFGPGTRLLVL.

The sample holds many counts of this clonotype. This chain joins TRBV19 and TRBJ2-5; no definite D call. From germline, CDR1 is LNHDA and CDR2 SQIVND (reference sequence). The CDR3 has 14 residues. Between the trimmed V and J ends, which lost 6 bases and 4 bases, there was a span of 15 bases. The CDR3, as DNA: TGTGCCAGTAGCATCGGCTTCAAGTTAGAGACCCAGTACTTC. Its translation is CASSIGFKLETQYF.

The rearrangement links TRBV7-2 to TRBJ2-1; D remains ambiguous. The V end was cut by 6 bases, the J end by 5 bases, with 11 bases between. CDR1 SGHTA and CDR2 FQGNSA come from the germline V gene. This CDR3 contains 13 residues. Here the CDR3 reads CASRKSINNEQFF. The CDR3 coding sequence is TGTGCCAGCAGGAAAAGCATAAACAATGAGCAGTTCTTC. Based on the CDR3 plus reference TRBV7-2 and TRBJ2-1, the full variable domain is GAGVSQSPSNKVTEKGKDVELRCDPISGHTALYWYRQSLGQGLEFLIYFQGNSAPDKSGLPSDRFSAERTGGSVSTLTIQRTQQEDSAVYLCASRKSINNEQFFGPGTRLTVL.

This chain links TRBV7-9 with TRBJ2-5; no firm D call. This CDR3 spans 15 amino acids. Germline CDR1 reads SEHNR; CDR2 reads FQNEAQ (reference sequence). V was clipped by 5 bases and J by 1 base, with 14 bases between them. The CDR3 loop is CASSVTELPQETQYF. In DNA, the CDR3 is TGTGCCAGCAGCGTTACGGAGTTACCCCAAGAGACCCAGTACTTC. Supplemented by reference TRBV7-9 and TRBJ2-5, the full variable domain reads DTGVSQNPRHKITKRGQNVTFRCDPISEHNRLYWYRQTLGQGPEFLTYFQNEAQLEKSRLLSDRFSAERPKGSFSTLEIQRTEQGDSAMYLCASSVTELPQETQYFGPGTRLLVL.

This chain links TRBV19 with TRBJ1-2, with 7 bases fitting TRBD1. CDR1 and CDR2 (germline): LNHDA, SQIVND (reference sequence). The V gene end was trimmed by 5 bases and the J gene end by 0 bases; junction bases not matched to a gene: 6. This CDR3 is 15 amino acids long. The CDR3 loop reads CASSLQGTPNYGYTF. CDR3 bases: TGTGCCAGTAGTTTACAGGGGACCCCTAACTATGGCTACACCTTC.

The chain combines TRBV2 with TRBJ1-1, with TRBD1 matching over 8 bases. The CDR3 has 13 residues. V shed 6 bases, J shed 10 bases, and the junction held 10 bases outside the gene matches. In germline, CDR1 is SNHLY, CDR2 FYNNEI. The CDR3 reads CASSPDRVILAFF. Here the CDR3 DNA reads TGTGCCAGCAGCCCGGACAGGGTTATTCTAGCTTTCTTT.

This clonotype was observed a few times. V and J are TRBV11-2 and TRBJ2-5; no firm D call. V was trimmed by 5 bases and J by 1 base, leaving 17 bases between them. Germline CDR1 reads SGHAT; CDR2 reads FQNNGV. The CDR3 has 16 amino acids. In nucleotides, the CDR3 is TGTGCCAGCAGCCTAAGGCCCGGCGGTCCCCAAGAGACCCAGTACTTC. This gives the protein CASSLRPGGPQETQYF.

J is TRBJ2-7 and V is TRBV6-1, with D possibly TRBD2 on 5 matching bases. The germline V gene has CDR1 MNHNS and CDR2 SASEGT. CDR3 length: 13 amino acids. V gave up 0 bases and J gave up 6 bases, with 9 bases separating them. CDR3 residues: CASSEARGLEQYF. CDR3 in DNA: TGTGCCAGCAGTGAAGCGAGAGGGCTCGAGCAGTACTTC.

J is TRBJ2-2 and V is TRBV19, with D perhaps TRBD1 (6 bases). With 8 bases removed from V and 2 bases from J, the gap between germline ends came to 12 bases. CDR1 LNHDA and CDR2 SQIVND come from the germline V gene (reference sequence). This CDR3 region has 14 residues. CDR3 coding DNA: TGTGCCAGTTGCCCCGGGACAAACACCGGGGAGCTGTTTTTT. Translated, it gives CASCPGTNTGELFF. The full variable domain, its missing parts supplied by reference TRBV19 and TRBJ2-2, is DGGITQSPKYLFRKEGQNVTLSCEQNLNHDAMYWYRQDPGQGLRLIYYSQIVNDFQKGDIAEGYSVSREKKESFPLTVTSAQKNPTAFYLCASCPGTNTGELFFGEGSRLTVL.

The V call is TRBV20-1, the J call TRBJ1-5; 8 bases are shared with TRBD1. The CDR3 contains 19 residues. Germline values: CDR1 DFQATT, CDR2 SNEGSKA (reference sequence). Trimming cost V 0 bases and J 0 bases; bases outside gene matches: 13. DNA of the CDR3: TGCAGTGCTAGAGAGGGTGGGACAGGAGGCCTAATTAGCAATCAGCCCCAGCATTTT. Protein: CSAREGGTGGLISNQPQHF.

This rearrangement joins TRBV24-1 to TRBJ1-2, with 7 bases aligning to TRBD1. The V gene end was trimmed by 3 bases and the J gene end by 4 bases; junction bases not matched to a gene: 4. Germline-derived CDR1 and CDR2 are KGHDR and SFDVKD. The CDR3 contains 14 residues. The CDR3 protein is CATSDEGTAYGYTF. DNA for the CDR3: TGTGCCACCAGTGATGAGGGGACAGCCTATGGCTACACCTTC.

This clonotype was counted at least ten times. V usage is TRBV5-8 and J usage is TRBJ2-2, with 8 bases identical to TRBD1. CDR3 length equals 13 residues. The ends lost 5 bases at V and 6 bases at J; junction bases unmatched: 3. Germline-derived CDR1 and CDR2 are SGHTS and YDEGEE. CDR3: CASSKDRAGELFF. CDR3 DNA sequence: TGTGCCAGCAGTAAGGACAGGGCCGGGGAGCTGTTTTTT.

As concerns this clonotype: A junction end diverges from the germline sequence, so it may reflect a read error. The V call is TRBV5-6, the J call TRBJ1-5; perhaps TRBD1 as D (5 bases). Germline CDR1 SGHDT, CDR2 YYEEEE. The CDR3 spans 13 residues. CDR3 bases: TGTGCCAGCATCTTGAGGGGCGATCAGCCCCAGCATTTT. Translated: CASILRGDQPQHF.

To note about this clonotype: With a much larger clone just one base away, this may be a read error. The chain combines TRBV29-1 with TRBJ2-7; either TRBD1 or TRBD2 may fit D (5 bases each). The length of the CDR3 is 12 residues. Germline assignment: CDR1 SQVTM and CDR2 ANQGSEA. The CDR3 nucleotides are TGCAGCGGGGAGACAGACGGCTACGGGCAGTACTTC. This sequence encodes CSGETDGYGQYF.

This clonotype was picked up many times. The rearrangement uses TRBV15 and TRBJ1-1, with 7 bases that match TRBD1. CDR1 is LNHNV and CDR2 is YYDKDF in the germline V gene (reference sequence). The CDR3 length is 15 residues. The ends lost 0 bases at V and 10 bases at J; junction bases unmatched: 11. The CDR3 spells CATSRDRRQGGTAFF. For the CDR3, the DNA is TGTGCCACCAGCAGAGATCGTCGACAGGGAGGAACAGCTTTCTTT.

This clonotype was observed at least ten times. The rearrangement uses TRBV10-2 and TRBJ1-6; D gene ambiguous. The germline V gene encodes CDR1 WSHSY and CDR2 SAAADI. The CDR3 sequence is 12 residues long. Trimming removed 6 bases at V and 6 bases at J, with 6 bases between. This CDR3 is CASRSGNSPLHF. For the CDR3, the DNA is TGCGCCAGCAGGTCTGGTAATTCACCCCTCCACTTT.

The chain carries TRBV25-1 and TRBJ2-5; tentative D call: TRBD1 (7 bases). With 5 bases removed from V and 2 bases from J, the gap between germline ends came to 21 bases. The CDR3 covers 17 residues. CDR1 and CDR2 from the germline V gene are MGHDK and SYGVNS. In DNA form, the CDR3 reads TGTGCCAGCAGTTTACCTATCTCAGGGGGGAATCAAGAGACCCAGTACTTC. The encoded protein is CASSLPISGGNQETQYF.

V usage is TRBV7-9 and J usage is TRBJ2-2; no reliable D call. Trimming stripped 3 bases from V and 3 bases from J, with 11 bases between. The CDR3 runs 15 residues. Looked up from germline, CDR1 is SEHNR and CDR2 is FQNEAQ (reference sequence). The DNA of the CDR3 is TGTGCCAGCAGCTTGAGACCAGCCGACACCGGGGAGCTGTTTTTT. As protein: CASSLRPADTGELFF.

DNA for the CDR3: TGCGCCAGCAGCTTGGAGGGGACAGCGGACGAGCAGTACGTC. Its translation is CASSLEGTADEQYV. This chain uses TRBV5-5 with TRBJ2-7; TRBD1 might be the D (7 bases). The CDR3 is 14 amino acids. Germline V lookup: CDR1 SGHKS, CDR2 YYEKEE (reference sequence).

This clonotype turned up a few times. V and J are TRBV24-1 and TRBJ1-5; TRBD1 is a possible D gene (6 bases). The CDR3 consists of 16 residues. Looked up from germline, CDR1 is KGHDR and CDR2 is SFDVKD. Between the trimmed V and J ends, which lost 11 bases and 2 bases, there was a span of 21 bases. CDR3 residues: CASSLDGGPGNQPQHF. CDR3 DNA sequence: TGTGCCAGCAGCTTGGACGGGGGGCCGGGCAATCAGCCCCAGCATTTT.

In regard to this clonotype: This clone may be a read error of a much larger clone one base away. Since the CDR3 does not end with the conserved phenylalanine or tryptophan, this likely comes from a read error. CDR3 loop: CASNDRGTEAFL. CDR3 DNA: TGTGCCAGTAATGACAGGGGAACTGAAGCTTTCCTT. J is TRBJ1-1 and V is TRBV25-1; 8 bases line up with TRBD1. V shed 9 bases and J 5 bases; nucleotides not matched to a gene: 5. CDR1 is MGHDK and CDR2 is SYGVNS in the germline V gene. This CDR3 has 12 amino acids.

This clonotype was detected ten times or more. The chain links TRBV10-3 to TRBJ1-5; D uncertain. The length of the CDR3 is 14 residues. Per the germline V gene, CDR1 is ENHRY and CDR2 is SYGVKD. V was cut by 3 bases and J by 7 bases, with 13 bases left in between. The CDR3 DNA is TGTGCCATCAGTGATCCCCCAGACGTCCAGCCCCAGCATTTT. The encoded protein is CAISDPPDVQPQHF.

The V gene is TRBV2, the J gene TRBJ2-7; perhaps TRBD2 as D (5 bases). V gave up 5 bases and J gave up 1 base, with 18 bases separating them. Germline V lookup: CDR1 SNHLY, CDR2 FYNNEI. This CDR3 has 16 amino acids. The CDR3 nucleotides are TGTGCCAGCAGTTTTTCTTCGGCGGAGGAATCCTACGAGCAGTACTTC. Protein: CASSFSSAEESYEQYF. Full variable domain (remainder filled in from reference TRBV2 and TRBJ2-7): EPEVTQTPSHQVTQMGQEVILRCVPISNHLYFYWYRQILGQKVEFLVSFYNNEISEKSEIFDDQFSVERPDGSNFTLKIRSTKLEDSAMYFCASSFSSAEESYEQYFGPGTRLTVT.

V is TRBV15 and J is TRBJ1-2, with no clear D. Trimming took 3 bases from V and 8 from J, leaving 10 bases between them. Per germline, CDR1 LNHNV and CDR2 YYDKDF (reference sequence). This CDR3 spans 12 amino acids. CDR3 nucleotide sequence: TGTGCCACCAGCAGCCTGGGAATGGGCTACACCTTC. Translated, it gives CATSSLGMGYTF. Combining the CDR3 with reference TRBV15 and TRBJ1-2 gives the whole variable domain DAMVIQNPRYQVTQFGKPVTLSCSQTLNHNVMYWYQQKSSQAPKLLFHYYDKDFNNEADTPDNFQSRRPNTSFCFLDIRSPGLGDTAMYLCATSSLGMGYTFGSGTRLTVV.